The 22 T cell receptor beta chains listed next were all sequenced from one sample in a study of OX40 agonist ivuxolimab in advanced cancers. Clones were sequenced by immunoSEQ multiplex PCR, and TCRdb holds only the in-frame ones, with some missing. The sample consists of tens of thousands of clones, more than 90% of them appearing once. The specimen comprised CD4+ or CD8+ T cells sorted from blood, sampled in a trial of the OX40 agonist ivuxolimab. The receptors come from an adult with an advanced solid tumor such as melanoma, head and neck, liver or kidney cancer.

This clone was detected once. This sequence joins TRBV12-2 and TRBJ2-7; the table's D call of TRBD2 was not tested on the DNA. TRBV12-2 is a known pseudogene. The CDR3 contains 15 residues. CDR3 region: CASRESSGRATEQYF. CDR3 DNA sequence: TGTGCAAGTCGCGAGTCTAGCGGGAGGGCGACCGAGCAGTACTTC.

The chain links TRBV9 to TRBJ1-3; D is perhaps TRBD1 (6 bases). The V end lost 0 bases, the J end lost 2 bases, and 12 bases lay between the germline ends. CDR3 size: 16 residues. CDR1 SGDLS and CDR2 YYNGEE come from the germline V gene. The CDR3 sequence: CASSVDFRGTGNTIYF. In nucleotides, the CDR3 is TGTGCCAGCAGCGTAGATTTCAGGGGAACTGGAAACACCATATATTTT.

The chain links TRBV28 to TRBJ2-3; D not certain. The V end was cut by 5 bases, the J end by 4 bases, with 13 bases between. Germline CDR1 is MDHEN and CDR2 is SYDVKM. This CDR3 spans 14 amino acids. The DNA of the CDR3 is TGTGCCAGCAGTGCCGGGTCCCTCCCAGATACGCAGTATTTT. Translating it yields CASSAGSLPDTQYF.

The V call is TRBV7-2, the J call TRBJ1-2; D is possibly TRBD1 (6 bases). This CDR3 is 15 amino acids long. Germline CDR1 reads SGHTA; CDR2 reads FQGNSA. Trimming left V 5 bases short and J 5 bases short, with 18 bases between. CDR3 DNA sequence: TGTGCCAGCAGCGCCCATGTGGGGGGCGCTTATGGCTACACCTTC. Translation gives CASSAHVGGAYGYTF.

This rearrangement joins TRBV27 to TRBJ2-7; the match to TRBD2 covers 7 bases. Germline V CDR1 and CDR2: MNHEY, SMNVEV (reference sequence). This CDR3 has 14 amino acids. Unmatched junction bases numbered 9, after V lost 8 bases and J lost 2 bases. CDR3 amino acids: CASLNFLAAYEQYF. In nucleotides, the CDR3 is TGTGCCAGCCTCAATTTTCTAGCGGCCTACGAGCAGTACTTC.

This clone appeared once. The CDR3: CASSVGLEETQYF. Here the CDR3 DNA reads TGTGCCAGCAGCGTAGGGCTAGAAGAGACCCAGTACTTC. The rearrangement uses TRBV9 and TRBJ2-5; no reliable D call. Germline V gives CDR1 SGDLS, CDR2 YYNGEE. The CDR3 sequence is 13 residues long. V lost 0 bases, J lost 3 bases, and 6 bases lay in between.

CDR3 protein: CASSFSNSVGELFF. The DNA for the CDR3 is TGTGCCAGCAGCTTTTCGAATAGCGTCGGGGAGCTGTTTTTT. The chain couples TRBV7-2 to TRBJ2-2; tentatively, D is TRBD2 (5 bases). Germline loops: CDR1 SGHTA, CDR2 FQGNSA. CDR3 length: 14 residues. The V and J ends lost 3 bases and 7 bases respectively, with 12 bases between them.

The chain uses TRBV6-1 and TRBJ2-7; weak D call: TRBD1 (6 bases). The CDR3 has 14 amino acids. V gave up 7 bases and J gave up 2 bases, with 15 bases separating them. Germline CDR1 is MNHNS and CDR2 is SASEGT. As DNA, the CDR3 is TGTGCCAGCATTCCAGGACAGCGAACCTACGAGCAGTACTTC. This translates into CASIPGQRTYEQYF.

The chain has TRBV9 and TRBJ2-5; 9 bases map to TRBD2. Germline V gives CDR1 SGDLS, CDR2 YYNGEE. There are 18 residues in the CDR3. With 0 bases clipped from V and 0 bases from J, the junction kept 9 bases outside the gene matches. The CDR3 sequence: CASSVGSAGGKYQETQYF. In nucleotides, the CDR3 is TGTGCCAGCAGCGTAGGGAGTGCGGGAGGGAAGTACCAAGAGACCCAGTACTTC.

The count of this clone is one. This chain uses TRBV7-2 with TRBJ2-3, with a tentative D call TRBD1 (5 bases). In germline, CDR1 is SGHTA, CDR2 FQGNSA. The CDR3 loop spans 13 amino acids. The V and J ends lost 5 bases and 4 bases respectively, with 10 bases between them. The CDR3 is CASSARVPDTQYF. DNA for the CDR3: TGTGCCAGCAGCGCCAGGGTCCCAGATACGCAGTATTTT.

V and J are TRBV6-4 and TRBJ1-1; 9 bases line up with TRBD1. Per germline, CDR1 MRHNA and CDR2 SNTAGT. The ends lost 6 bases at V and 0 bases at J; junction bases unmatched: 11. CDR3 length equals 17 residues. CDR3 sequence (DNA): TGTGCCAGCAGAACCCAGGACAGGGGCTCGGTGAACACTGAAGCTTTCTTT. Amino acids: CASRTQDRGSVNTEAFF.

The chain links TRBV5-4 to TRBJ1-2, with 7 bases that match TRBD1. The CDR3 consists of 13 residues. From germline, CDR1 is SGHNT and CDR2 YYREEE (reference sequence). V trimming: 4 bases; J trimming: 3 bases; junction bases outside the gene matches: 3. This CDR3 reads CASSPTGDYGYTF. DNA for the CDR3: TGTGCCAGCAGCCCTACAGGGGACTATGGCTACACCTTC.

This clone has only a few counts. CDR3 bases: TGTGCCAGCAGCCCGAACGAAGCAGGTGCCGGCTATGGCTACACCTTC. Encoded protein: CASSPNEAGAGYGYTF. The chain recombines TRBV7-8 with TRBJ1-2; D is unclear. CDR1 and CDR2 from the germline V gene are SGHVS and FQNEAQ. The CDR3 totals 16 residues. Trimming cost V 5 bases and J 4 bases, with 20 bases left between them.

V usage is TRBV10-3 and J usage is TRBJ2-5; D remains unclear. Germline V gives CDR1 ENHRY, CDR2 SYGVKD. Trimming stripped 0 bases from V and 4 bases from J, with 3 bases between. The CDR3 spans 12 residues. CDR3 bases: TGTGCCATCAGTGAGTCCGTAGAGACCCAGTACTTC. Encoded protein: CAISESVETQYF.

The chain combines TRBV6-5 with TRBJ2-1, with D unclear. The germline V and J ends were trimmed by 5 bases and 14 bases, with 16 bases remaining between them. Germline lookup yields CDR1 MNHEY and CDR2 SVGAGI. The CDR3 length is 12 residues. The CDR3 sequence is CASSPTGLVKFF. CDR3 DNA sequence: TGTGCCAGCAGTCCGACCGGGCTAGTTAAGTTCTTC.

This chain uses TRBV12-5 with TRBJ2-5, with D possibly TRBD1 on 5 matching bases. V was shortened by 2 bases and J by 2 bases, with 9 bases between the two germline ends. The CDR3 spans 14 residues. CDR1 is LGHNT, CDR2 FRNRAP, per germline. As DNA, the CDR3 is TGTGCTAGTGGTTTGCGAGCAGGGCAAGAGACCCAGTACTTC. Amino acids: CASGLRAGQETQYF.

J is TRBJ2-3 and V is TRBV4-1, with D maybe TRBD1 (6 bases). From germline, CDR1 is MGHRA and CDR2 YSYEKL. The CDR3 spans 13 residues. Trimming took off 0 bases at V and 12 bases at J, with 13 bases between the two ends. Here the CDR3 DNA reads TGCGCCAGCAGCCAAGATGGGCAGGGGAGTCAGTATTTT. As protein: CASSQDGQGSQYF.

The chain couples TRBV2 to TRBJ1-1; TRBD1 matches at 8 bases. V lost 7 bases to trimming and J lost 4 bases; unmatched junction nucleotides: 8. Looked up from germline, CDR1 is SNHLY and CDR2 is FYNNEI. CDR3 size: 14 residues. CDR3 region: CASIGQGGSTEAFF. For the CDR3, the DNA is TGTGCCAGCATCGGACAGGGAGGGAGCACTGAAGCTTTCTTT.

CDR3 sequence reads: CASSRSLQETQYF. The CDR3 nucleotides read TGTGCCAGCAGCAGATCTCTACAAGAGACCCAGTACTTC. The gene calls are TRBV7-2 and TRBJ2-5; D gene ambiguous. Trimming cost V 5 bases and J 2 bases, with 9 bases left between them. The CDR3 covers 13 residues. The germline V gene has CDR1 SGHTA and CDR2 FQGNSA.

The chain carries TRBV19 and TRBJ2-3; a weak D match, TRBD2 (5 bases). The CDR3 spans 15 residues. The ends were cut back, 3 bases at V and 2 bases at J, with 12 bases in the middle. The germline CDR1 and CDR2 sequences are LNHDA and SQIVND (reference sequence). The CDR3 is CASSIWGRDTDTQYF. In DNA form, the CDR3 reads TGTGCCAGTAGTATTTGGGGTCGGGACACAGATACGCAGTATTTT. The full variable domain, rest sourced from reference TRBV19 and TRBJ2-3, is DGGITQSPKYLFRKEGQNVTLSCEQNLNHDAMYWYRQDPGQGLRLIYYSQIVNDFQKGDIAEGYSVSREKKESFPLTVTSAQKNPTAFYLCASSIWGRDTDTQYFGPGTRLTVL.

In nucleotides, the CDR3 is TGTGCCAGCAGTTATACCGGGACAGGGCAGTTCTTC. Translated: CASSYTGTGQFF. This chain joins TRBV6-5 and TRBJ2-1; 8 bases are a match to TRBD1. After removal of 3 bases from V and 12 bases from J, the junction contained 4 bases not matched to a gene. The CDR3 sequence is 12 residues long. CDR1 is MNHEY and CDR2 is SVGAGI in the germline V gene.

This CDR3 is CASSNSMNTEAFF. CDR3 bases: TGTGCCAGCAGTAACTCTATGAACACTGAAGCTTTCTTT. The chain links TRBV28 to TRBJ1-1; D uncertain. The germline V gene encodes CDR1 MDHEN and CDR2 SYDVKM. This CDR3 has 13 residues. Between the trimmed V and J ends, which lost 5 bases and 0 bases, there was a span of 7 bases. Supplemented by reference TRBV28 and TRBJ1-1, the full variable domain reads DVKVTQSSRYLVKRTGEKVFLECVQDMDHENMFWYRQDPGLGLRLIYFSYDVKMKEKGDIPEGYSVSREKKERFSLILESASTNQTSMYLCASSNSMNTEAFFGQGTRLTVV.